These 8 T cell receptor beta chains originate from one sample sequenced in a study of shared clonotypes between healthy human individuals. TCRdb's copy holds only in-frame clones and misses some; the assay was immunoSEQ multiplex PCR. The sample includes approximately 100,000 clones, over 65% of them seen just once. The specimen sequenced was memory CD8+ T cells sorted from blood. Subset: CD45RO+ cells pooled with CCR7-negative TemRA cells. The receptors here all came from a woman aged 25 to 39 in good health.

This chain links TRBV7-9 with TRBJ2-7, with TRBD2 matching 9 bases. Trimming took 1 base from V and 7 from J; bases not matched to a gene: 8. CDR3 length: 15 amino acids. The germline gives CDR1 SEHNR, CDR2 FQNEAQ (reference sequence). DNA for the CDR3: TGTGCCAGCAGCTTAGTTGGGCTAGCGGGAAGGGAGCAGTACTTC. Translation: CASSLVGLAGREQYF.

V usage is TRBV7-2 and J usage is TRBJ2-3, with D perhaps matching TRBD2 (6 bases). CDR1 is SGHTA, CDR2 FQGNSA, per germline. V dropped 5 bases and J dropped 0 bases, with 12 bases sitting between them. This CDR3 has 15 residues. The chain's CDR3 is CASSIRLGSTDTQYF. The CDR3 region has the DNA TGTGCCAGCAGCATACGACTAGGCAGCACAGATACGCAGTATTTT. Filled out from reference TRBV7-2 and TRBJ2-3, the complete variable domain reads GAGVSQSPSNKVTEKGKDVELRCDPISGHTALYWYRQSLGQGLEFLIYFQGNSAPDKSGLPSDRFSAERTGGSVSTLTIQRTQQEDSAVYLCASSIRLGSTDTQYFGPGTRLTVL.

J is TRBJ1-4 and V is TRBV11-2; D remains unclear. Germline V gene lookup returns CDR1 SGHAT and CDR2 FQNNGV. V was pared by 2 bases and J by 5 bases, with 12 bases between. CDR3 length: 15 residues. As DNA, the CDR3 is TGTGCCAGCAGCTTAACGTCCAAGGCGAATGAAAAACTGTTTTTT. Translated: CASSLTSKANEKLFF.

This chain uses TRBV5-8 with TRBJ2-7; a weak D match, TRBD1 (5 bases). Germline lookup yields CDR1 SGHTS and CDR2 YDEGEE. CDR3 length: 14 amino acids. Trimming removed 0 bases at V and 5 bases at J, with 12 bases between. The CDR3 DNA is TGTGCCAGCAGCTTGGGGCAGGGATTCCACGAGCAGTACTTC. It is translated as CASSLGQGFHEQYF.

The sample holds one count of this clone. V usage is TRBV7-2 and J usage is TRBJ2-3; D is undetermined. The ends were cut back, 2 bases at V and 3 bases at J, with 12 bases in the middle. This CDR3 has 15 amino acids. CDR1 and CDR2 (germline): SGHTA, FQGNSA. This chain's CDR3 is CASSLYSSETDTQYF. In nucleotides, the CDR3 is TGTGCCAGCAGCTTATACAGTTCTGAGACAGATACGCAGTATTTT.

In its sample, this clone was seen many times. A much bigger clone sits one base away, suggesting this may be a read error. Other DNA sequences in the sample encode the same CDR3. The chain combines TRBV6-1 with TRBJ2-2, with TRBD2 matching over 12 bases. Germline loops: CDR1 MNHNS, CDR2 SASEGT. CDR3 size: 15 residues. V lost 3 bases, J lost 6 bases, and 2 bases stayed unmatched. In DNA form, the CDR3 reads TGTGCCAGCAGTGAGACTAGCGGGAGTCCCGGGGAGCTGTTTTTT. This translates into CASSETSGSPGELFF.

The chain employs TRBV5-1 and TRBJ2-3, with D uncertain. The CDR3 runs 13 residues. V was trimmed by 0 bases and J by 4 bases, leaving 6 bases between them. Germline loops: CDR1 SGHRS, CDR2 YFSETQ. CDR3 region: CASSLDQADTQYF. CDR3 nucleotides: TGCGCCAGCAGCTTGGACCAAGCAGATACGCAGTATTTT. The variable domain in full, completed from reference TRBV5-1 and TRBJ2-3, reads KAGVTQTPRYLIKTRGQQVTLSCSPISGHRSVSWYQQTPGQGLQFLFEYFSETQRNKGNFPGRFSGRQFSNSRSEMNVSTLELGDSALYLCASSLDQADTQYFGPGTRLTVL.

The rearrangement joins TRBV2 to TRBJ2-5; no definite D call. The J call may be incorrect, as the DNA end agrees better with TRBJ2-7. The CDR3 spans 13 residues. Germline lookup yields CDR1 SNHLY and CDR2 FYNNEI. The CDR3 DNA is TGTGCCAGCAGGATGGGCGATGCCTACGAGCAGTACTTC. It translates to CASRMGDAYEQYF.